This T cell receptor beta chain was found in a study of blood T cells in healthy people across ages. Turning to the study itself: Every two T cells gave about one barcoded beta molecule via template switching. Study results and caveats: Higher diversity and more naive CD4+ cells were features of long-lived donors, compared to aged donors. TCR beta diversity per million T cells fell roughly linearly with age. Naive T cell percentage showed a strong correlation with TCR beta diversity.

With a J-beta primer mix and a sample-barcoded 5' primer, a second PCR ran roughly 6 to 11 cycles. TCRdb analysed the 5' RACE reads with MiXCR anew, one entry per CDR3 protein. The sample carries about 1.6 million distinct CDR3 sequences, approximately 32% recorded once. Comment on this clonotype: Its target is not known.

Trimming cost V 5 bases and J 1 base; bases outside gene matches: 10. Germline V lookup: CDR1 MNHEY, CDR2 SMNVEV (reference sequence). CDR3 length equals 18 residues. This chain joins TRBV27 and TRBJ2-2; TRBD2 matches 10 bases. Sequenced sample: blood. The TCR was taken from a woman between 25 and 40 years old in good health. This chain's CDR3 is CASSLLNSGRKNTGELFF. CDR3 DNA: TGTGCCAGCAGTCTGTTGAATAGCGGGAGGAAGAACACCGGGGAGCTGTTTTTT.